This TCR beta chain was recovered during a study of radiotherapy plus CTLA-4 blockade in lung cancer. Whole-study findings and limits: Early blood T cell clone dynamics reportedly forecast response best, with interferon-beta.

TCRdb keeps only in-frame clones here, not all; method: immunoSEQ multiplex PCR. The top ten clones hold more than 9% of a sample with about 77,000 clones, over 65% of them seen once. V dropped 5 bases and J dropped 7 bases, with 14 bases sitting between them. Germline CDR1 LNHDA, CDR2 SQIVND (reference sequence). The CDR3 sequence is 13 residues long. This clone was detected a few times. Antigen specificity is unknown. The chain is built from TRBV19 and TRBJ1-2, with a possible D match to TRBD1 (6 bases). The origin of this receptor is a human donor with non-small cell lung cancer whose response to radiotherapy plus ipilimumab could not be evaluated. The specimen comprised peripheral blood, sampled from a patient treated with radiotherapy plus ipilimumab. Here the CDR3 reads CASSVQGARGYTF. The CDR3 nucleotides are TGTGCCAGTAGTGTACAGGGCGCCCGTGGCTACACCTTC.